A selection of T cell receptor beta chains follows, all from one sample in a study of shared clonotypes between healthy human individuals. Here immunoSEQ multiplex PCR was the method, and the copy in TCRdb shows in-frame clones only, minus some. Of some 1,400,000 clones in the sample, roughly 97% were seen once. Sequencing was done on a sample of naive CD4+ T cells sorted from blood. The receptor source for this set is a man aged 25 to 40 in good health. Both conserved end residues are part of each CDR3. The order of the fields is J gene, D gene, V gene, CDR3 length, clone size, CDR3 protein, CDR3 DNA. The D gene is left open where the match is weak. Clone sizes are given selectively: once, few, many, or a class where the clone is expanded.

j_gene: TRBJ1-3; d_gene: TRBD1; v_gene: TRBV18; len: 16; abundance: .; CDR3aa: CASSPLSGGTGNTIYF; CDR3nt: TGTGCCAGCTCACCATTGTCAGGGGGCACCGGAAACACCATATATTTT
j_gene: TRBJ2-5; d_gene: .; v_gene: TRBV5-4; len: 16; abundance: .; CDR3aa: CASSLAGPAAQETQYF; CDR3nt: TGTGCCAGCAGCTTGGCCGGTCCAGCCGCCCAAGAGACCCAGTACTTC
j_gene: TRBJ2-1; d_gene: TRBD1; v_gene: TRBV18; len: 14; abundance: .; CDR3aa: CASSPGTAYNEQFF; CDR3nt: TGTGCCAGCTCACCCGGGACAGCGTACAATGAGCAGTTCTTC
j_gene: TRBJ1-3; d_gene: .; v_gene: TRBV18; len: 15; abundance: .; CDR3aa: CASSDRLSSGNTIYF; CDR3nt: TGTGCCAGCTCAGACAGGCTCTCCTCTGGAAACACCATATATTTT
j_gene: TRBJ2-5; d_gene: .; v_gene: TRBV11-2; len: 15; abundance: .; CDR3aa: CASSLESGVWETQYF; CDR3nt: TGTGCCAGCAGCTTGGAATCAGGTGTATGGGAGACCCAGTACTTC
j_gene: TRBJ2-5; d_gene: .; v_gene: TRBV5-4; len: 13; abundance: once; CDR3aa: CASSYTDQETQYF; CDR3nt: TGTGCCAGCAGCTATACCGACCAAGAGACCCAGTACTTC
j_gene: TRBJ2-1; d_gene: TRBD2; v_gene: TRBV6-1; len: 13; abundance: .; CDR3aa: CASSEEVGTSLFF; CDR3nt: TGTGCCAGCAGTGAAGAGGTGGGGACTAGCCTGTTCTTC
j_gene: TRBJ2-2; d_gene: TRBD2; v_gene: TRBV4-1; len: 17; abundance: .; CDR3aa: CASSTVLTSGRTGELFF; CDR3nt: TGCGCCAGCTCTACTGTGCTTACTAGCGGGAGGACCGGGGAGCTGTTTTTT
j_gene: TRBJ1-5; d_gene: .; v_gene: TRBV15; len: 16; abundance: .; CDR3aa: CATSRDQPTLPQPQHF; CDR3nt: TGTGCCACCAGCAGAGATCAGCCCACACTACCCCAGCCCCAGCATTTT
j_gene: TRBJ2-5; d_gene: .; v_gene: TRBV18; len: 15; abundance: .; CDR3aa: CASSPSNGPQETQYF; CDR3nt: TGTGCCAGCTCACCATCCAATGGGCCTCAAGAGACCCAGTACTTC
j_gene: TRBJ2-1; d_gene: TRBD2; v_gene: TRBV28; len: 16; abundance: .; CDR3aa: CASSPLWAGGYNEQFF; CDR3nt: TGTGCCAGCAGCCCTTTGTGGGCGGGAGGCTACAATGAGCAGTTCTTC
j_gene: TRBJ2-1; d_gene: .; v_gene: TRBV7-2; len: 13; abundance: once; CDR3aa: CASGFLGGNEQFF; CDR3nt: TGTGCCAGCGGGTTTCTAGGGGGCAATGAGCAGTTCTTC